This T cell receptor beta chain was recorded in a study of early T cells in non-severe SARS-CoV-2 infection. Study context: Sequencing was performed on bulk RNA from unsorted whole blood, leaving chains unpaired. General study findings and limits: Matching results from VDJdb favored anti-spike CD8 responses, leaving private and CD4 specificities undetected.

This clonotype was observed many times. What it recognizes is unknown. TCRdb called the 5' RACE reads again in MiXCR, with one record for every CDR3 protein. The repertoire holds just under 65,000 distinct CDR3 sequences, with approximately 9.2% as singletons. The material sequenced was whole blood, taken at baseline. The TCR originated in an adult who was a healthcare worker with PCR-confirmed SARS-CoV-2 infection or an uninfected control (not recorded which).

DNA for the CDR3: TGTGCCAGCAGTAGCACAGGGGTAAGCAATCAGCCCCAGCATTTT. Its translation: CASSSTGVSNQPQHF. V gene TRBV12-3 or TRBV12-4 combines with J gene TRBJ1-5; 7 nucleotides line up with TRBD1. CDR3 length: 15 amino acids. V trimming: 5 bases; J trimming: 1 base; junction bases outside the gene matches: 5.